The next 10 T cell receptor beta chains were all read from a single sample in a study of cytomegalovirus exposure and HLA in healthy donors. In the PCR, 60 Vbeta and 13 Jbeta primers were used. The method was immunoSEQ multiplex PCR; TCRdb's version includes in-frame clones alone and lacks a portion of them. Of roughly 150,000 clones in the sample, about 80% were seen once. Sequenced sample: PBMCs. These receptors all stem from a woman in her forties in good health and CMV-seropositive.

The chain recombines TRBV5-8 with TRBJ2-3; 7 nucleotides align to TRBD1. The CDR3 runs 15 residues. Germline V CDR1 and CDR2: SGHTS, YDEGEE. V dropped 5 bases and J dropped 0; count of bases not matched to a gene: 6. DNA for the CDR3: TGTGCCAGCAGTCAGGGGGACACTAGCACAGATACGCAGTATTTT. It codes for CASSQGDTSTDTQYF.

DNA for the CDR3: TGCGCCAGCCGCGGGCGGACAGTGAACACTGAAGCTTTCTTT. Protein product: CASRGRTVNTEAFF. The chain recombines TRBV4-1 with TRBJ1-1; the D gene is possibly TRBD1 (6 bases). The CDR3 sequence is 14 residues long. Germline V gene data show CDR1 as MGHRA and CDR2 as YSYEKL. V lost 8 bases, J lost 0 bases, and 13 bases lay in between.

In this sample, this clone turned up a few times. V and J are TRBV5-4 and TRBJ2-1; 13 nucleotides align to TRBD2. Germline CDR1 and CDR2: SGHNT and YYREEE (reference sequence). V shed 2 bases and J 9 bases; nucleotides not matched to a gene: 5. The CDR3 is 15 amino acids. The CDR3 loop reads CASSFGLAGESEQFF. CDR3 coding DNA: TGTGCCAGCAGCTTCGGACTAGCGGGGGAGAGTGAGCAGTTCTTC.

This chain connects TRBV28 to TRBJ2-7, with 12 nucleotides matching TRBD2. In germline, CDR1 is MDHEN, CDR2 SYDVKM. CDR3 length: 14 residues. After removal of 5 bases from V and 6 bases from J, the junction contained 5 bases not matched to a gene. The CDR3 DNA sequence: TGTGCCAGCAGTCCAACTAGCGGGGGGTTCGAGCAGTACTTC. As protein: CASSPTSGGFEQYF.

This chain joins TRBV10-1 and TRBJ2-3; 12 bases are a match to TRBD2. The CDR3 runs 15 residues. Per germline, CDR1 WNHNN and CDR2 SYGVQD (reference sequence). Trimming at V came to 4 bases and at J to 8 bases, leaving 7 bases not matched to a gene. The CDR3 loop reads CASSATSGGRGTQYF. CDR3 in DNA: TGCGCCAGCAGTGCGACTAGCGGGGGTCGTGGTACGCAGTATTTT.

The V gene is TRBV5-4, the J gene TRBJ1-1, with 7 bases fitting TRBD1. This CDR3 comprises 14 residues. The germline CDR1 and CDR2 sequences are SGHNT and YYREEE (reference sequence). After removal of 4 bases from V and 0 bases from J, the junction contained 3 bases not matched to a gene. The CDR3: CASSQGTVNTEAFF. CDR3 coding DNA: TGTGCCAGCAGCCAGGGGACAGTGAACACTGAAGCTTTCTTT.

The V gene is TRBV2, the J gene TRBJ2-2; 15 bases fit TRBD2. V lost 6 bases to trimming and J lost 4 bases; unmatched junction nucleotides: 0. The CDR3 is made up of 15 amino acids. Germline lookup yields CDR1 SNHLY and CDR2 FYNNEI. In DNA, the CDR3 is TGTGCCAGCAGGGGACTAGCGGGGGGCACCGGGGAGCTGTTTTTT. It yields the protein CASRGLAGGTGELFF.

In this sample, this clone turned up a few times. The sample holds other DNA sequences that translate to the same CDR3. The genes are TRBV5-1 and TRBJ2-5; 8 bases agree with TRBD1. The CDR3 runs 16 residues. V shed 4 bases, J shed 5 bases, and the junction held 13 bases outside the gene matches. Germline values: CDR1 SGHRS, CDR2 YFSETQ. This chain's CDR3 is CASSLLGQGSSETQYF. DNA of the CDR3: TGCGCCAGCAGCCTCCTAGGACAGGGTTCTTCGGAGACCCAGTACTTC. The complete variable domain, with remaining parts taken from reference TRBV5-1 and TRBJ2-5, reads KAGVTQTPRYLIKTRGQQVTLSCSPISGHRSVSWYQQTPGQGLQFLFEYFSETQRNKGNFPGRFSGRQFSNSRSEMNVSTLELGDSALYLCASSLLGQGSSETQYFGPGTRLLVL.

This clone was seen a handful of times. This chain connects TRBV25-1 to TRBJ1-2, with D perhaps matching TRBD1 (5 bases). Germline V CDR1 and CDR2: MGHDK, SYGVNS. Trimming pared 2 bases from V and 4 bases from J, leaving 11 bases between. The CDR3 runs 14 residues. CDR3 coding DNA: TGTGCCAGCAGTGAACAGCCAGGGCCCTATGGCTACACCTTC. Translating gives CASSEQPGPYGYTF.

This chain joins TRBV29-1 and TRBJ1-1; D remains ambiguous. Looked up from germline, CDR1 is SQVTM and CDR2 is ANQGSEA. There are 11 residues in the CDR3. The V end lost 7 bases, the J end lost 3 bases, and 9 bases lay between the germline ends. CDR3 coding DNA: TGCAGCGCCGACCGGGACACTGAAGCTTTCTTT. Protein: CSADRDTEAFF.